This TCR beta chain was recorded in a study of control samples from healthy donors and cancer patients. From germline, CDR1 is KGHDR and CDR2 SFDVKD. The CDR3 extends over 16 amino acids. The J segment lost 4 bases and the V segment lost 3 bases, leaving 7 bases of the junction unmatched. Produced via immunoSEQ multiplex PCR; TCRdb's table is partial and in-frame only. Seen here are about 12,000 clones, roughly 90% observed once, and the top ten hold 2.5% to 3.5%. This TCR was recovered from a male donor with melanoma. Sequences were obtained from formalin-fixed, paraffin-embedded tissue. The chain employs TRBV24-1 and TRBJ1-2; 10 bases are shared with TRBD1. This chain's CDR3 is CATSDPGDRGTYGYTF. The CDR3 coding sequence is TGTGCCACCAGTGATCCTGGGGACAGGGGTACCTATGGCTACACCTTC.